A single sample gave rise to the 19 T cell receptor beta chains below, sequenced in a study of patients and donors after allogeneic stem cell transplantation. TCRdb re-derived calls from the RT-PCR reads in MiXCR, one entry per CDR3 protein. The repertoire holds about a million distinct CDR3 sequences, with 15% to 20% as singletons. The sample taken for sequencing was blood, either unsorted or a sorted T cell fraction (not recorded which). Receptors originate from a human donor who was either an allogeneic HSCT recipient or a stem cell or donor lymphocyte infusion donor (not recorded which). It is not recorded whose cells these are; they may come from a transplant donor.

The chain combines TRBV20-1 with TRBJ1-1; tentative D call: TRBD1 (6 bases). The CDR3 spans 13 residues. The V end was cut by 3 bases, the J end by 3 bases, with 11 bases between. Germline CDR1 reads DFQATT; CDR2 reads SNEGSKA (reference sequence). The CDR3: CSASQGKDTEAFF. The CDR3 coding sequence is TGCAGTGCTAGCCAGGGGAAGGACACTGAAGCTTTCTTT.

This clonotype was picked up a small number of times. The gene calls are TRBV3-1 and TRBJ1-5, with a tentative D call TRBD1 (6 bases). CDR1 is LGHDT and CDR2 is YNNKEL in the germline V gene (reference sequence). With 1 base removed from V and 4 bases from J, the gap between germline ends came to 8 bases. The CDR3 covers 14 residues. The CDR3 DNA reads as TGTGCCAGCAGCCAAGCAGGGGTTAATCAGCCCCAGCATTTT. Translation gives CASSQAGVNQPQHF.

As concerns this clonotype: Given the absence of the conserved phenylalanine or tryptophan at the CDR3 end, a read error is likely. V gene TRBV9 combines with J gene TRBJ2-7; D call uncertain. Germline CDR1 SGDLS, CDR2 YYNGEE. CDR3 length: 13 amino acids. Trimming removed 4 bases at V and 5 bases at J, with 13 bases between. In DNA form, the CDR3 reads TGTGCCAGCAGCCTTAGCATCCGCCACGAGCAGTACCTC. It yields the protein CASSLSIRHEQYL.

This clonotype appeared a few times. The CDR3 spells CASSLGGFRNQPQHF. The DNA of the CDR3 is TGTGCCAGCAGTTTAGGGGGATTTCGCAATCAGCCCCAGCATTTT. The chain carries TRBV12-3 or TRBV12-4 and TRBJ1-5; D uncertain. The V end lost 1 base, the J end lost 2 bases, and 9 bases lay between the germline ends. The CDR3 is made up of 15 amino acids.

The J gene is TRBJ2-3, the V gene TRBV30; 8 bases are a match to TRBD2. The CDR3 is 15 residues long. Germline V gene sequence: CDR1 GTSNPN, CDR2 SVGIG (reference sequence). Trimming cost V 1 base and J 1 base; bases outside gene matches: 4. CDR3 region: CAWSATSGRTDTQYF. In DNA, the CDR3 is TGTGCCTGGAGTGCCACTAGCGGCCGCACAGATACGCAGTATTTT.

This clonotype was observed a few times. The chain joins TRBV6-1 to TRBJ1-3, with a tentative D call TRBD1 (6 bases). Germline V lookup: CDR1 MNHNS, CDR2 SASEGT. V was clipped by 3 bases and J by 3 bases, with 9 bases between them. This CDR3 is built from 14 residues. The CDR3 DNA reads TGTGCCAGCAGTGAGGGGGCGCGTGGAAACACCATATATTTT. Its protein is CASSEGARGNTIYF.

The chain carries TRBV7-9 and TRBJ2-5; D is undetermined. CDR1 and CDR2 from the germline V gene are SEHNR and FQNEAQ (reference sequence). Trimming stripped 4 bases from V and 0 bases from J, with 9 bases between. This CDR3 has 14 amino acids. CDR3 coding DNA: TGTGCCAGCAGCTCACCAAGTAACCAAGAGACCCAGTACTTC. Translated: CASSSPSNQETQYF.

DNA of the CDR3: TGTGCCAGCAGCCCCGGGACTAGCGGGGGGGCTCGCAATGAGCAGTTCTTC. Encoded protein: CASSPGTSGGARNEQFF. This chain links TRBV4-2 with TRBJ2-1; 16 bases match TRBD2. The CDR3 runs 17 residues. Unmatched junction bases numbered 6, after V lost 4 bases and J lost 6 bases. The germline gives CDR1 LGHNA, CDR2 YNFKEQ.

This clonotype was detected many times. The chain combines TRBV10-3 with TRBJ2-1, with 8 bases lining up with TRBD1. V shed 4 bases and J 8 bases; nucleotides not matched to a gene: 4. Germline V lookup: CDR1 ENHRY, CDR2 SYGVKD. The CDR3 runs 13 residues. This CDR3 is CAISGTGIYEQFF. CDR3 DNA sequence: TGTGCCATCAGTGGGACAGGGATCTATGAGCAGTTCTTC.

CDR3 bases: TGTGCCAGCACCCATCCCCCGGTCTACGAGCAGTACTTC. This encodes CASTHPPVYEQYF. The chain carries TRBV6-2 or TRBV6-3 and TRBJ2-7; D remains unclear. The V gene's germline CDR1 is MNHEY and CDR2 SVGEGT. The CDR3 has 13 amino acids. V lost 7 bases to trimming and J lost 3 bases, with 13 bases between them.

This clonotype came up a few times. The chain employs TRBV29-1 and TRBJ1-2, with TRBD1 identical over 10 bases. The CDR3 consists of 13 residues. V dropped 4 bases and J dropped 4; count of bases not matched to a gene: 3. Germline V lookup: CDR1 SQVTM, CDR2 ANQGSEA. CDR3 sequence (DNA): TGCAGCGTTGGGGGACAGGGGACCTATGGCTACACCTTC. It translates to CSVGGQGTYGYTF.

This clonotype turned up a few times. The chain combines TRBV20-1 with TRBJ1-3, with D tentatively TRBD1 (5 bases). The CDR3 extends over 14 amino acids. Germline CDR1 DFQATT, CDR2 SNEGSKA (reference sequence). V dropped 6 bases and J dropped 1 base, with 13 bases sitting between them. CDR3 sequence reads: CSAPRGGSGNTIYF. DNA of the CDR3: TGCAGTGCCCCACGGGGGGGTTCTGGAAACACCATATATTTT.

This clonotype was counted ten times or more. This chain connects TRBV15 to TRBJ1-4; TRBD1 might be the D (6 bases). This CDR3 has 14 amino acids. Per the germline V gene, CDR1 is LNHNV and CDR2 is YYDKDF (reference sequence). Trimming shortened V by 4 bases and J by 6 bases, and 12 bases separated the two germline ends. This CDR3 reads CATSMGGEDEKLFF. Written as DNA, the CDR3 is TGTGCCACCAGCATGGGGGGCGAGGATGAAAAACTGTTTTTT. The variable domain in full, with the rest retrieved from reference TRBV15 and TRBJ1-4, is DAMVIQNPRYQVTQFGKPVTLSCSQTLNHNVMYWYQQKSSQAPKLLFHYYDKDFNNEADTPDNFQSRRPNTSFCFLDIRSPGLGDTAMYLCATSMGGEDEKLFFGSGTQLSVL.

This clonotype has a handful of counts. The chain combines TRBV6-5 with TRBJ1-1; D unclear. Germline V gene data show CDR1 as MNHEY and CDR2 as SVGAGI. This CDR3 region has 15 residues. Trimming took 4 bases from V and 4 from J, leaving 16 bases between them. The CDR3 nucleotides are TGTGCCAGCAGTTTAAAGCCTCTGGGTCTCACTGAAGCTTTCTTT. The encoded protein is CASSLKPLGLTEAFF.

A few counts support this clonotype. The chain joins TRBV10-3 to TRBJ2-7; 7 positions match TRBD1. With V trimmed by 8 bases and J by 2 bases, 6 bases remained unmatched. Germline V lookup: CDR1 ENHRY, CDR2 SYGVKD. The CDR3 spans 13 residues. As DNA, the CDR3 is TGTGCCATCTTAACAGGGGAGACCTACGAGCAGTACTTC. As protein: CAILTGETYEQYF.

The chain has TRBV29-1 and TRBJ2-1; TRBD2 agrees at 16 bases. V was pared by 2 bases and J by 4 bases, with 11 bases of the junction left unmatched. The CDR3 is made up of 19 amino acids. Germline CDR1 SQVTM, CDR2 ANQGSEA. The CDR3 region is CSVEYGTSGGDLRYNEQFF. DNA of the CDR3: TGCAGCGTTGAATACGGGACTAGCGGGGGGGACCTGAGGTACAATGAGCAGTTCTTC.

The CDR3 loop is CASSLYRDRGHEQYF. DNA of the CDR3: TGTGCCAGCAGTTTATACCGGGACAGGGGCCACGAGCAGTACTTC. The chain couples TRBV12-3 or TRBV12-4 to TRBJ2-7; 10 nucleotides line up with TRBD1. V gave up 2 bases and J gave up 5 bases; unmatched junction bases: 6. The length of the CDR3 is 15 residues.

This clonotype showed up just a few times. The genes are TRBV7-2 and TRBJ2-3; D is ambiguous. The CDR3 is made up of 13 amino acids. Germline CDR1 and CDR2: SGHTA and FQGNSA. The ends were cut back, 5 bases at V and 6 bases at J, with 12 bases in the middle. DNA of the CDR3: TGTGCCAGCAGCCTCGAACTTATGGATACGCAGTATTTT. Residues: CASSLELMDTQYF.

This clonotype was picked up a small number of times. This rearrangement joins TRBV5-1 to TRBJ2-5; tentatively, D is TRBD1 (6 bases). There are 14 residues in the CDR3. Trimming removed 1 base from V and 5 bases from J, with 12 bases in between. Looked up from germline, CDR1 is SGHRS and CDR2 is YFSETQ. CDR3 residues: CASSLTGFGETQYF. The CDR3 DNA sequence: TGCGCCAGCAGCTTGACAGGGTTCGGGGAGACCCAGTACTTC.